This TCR beta chain originates from a study of neurological immune-mediated disorders. Study as a whole: Among the approximately 35 patients with multiple sclerosis, some 31 were relapsing-remitting, while 3 were secondary progressive.

Trimming stripped 9 bases from V and 2 bases from J, with 8 bases between. The CDR3 is 13 amino acids. Template-switch 5'RACE cDNA synthesis added a 10-nucleotide unique molecular identifier. Over 160 million TCR-beta sequences from 15-18 subjects came out of each sequencing run. TCRdb processed the 5' RACE reads anew with MiXCR; each CDR3 protein has one entry. The sample includes roughly 62,000 distinct CDR3 sequences, 4% to 6% of them seen just once. This clonotype occurred many times. Sequencing was carried out using PBMCs. The sequence was obtained from a woman between 50 and 59 years old with multiple sclerosis. The J gene is TRBJ2-6, the V gene TRBV12-3 or TRBV12-4, with D hard to call. CDR3 DNA: TGTGCCAGTATTGTCGCTGGGGCCAACGTCCTGACTTTC. Its protein product is CASIVAGANVLTF.